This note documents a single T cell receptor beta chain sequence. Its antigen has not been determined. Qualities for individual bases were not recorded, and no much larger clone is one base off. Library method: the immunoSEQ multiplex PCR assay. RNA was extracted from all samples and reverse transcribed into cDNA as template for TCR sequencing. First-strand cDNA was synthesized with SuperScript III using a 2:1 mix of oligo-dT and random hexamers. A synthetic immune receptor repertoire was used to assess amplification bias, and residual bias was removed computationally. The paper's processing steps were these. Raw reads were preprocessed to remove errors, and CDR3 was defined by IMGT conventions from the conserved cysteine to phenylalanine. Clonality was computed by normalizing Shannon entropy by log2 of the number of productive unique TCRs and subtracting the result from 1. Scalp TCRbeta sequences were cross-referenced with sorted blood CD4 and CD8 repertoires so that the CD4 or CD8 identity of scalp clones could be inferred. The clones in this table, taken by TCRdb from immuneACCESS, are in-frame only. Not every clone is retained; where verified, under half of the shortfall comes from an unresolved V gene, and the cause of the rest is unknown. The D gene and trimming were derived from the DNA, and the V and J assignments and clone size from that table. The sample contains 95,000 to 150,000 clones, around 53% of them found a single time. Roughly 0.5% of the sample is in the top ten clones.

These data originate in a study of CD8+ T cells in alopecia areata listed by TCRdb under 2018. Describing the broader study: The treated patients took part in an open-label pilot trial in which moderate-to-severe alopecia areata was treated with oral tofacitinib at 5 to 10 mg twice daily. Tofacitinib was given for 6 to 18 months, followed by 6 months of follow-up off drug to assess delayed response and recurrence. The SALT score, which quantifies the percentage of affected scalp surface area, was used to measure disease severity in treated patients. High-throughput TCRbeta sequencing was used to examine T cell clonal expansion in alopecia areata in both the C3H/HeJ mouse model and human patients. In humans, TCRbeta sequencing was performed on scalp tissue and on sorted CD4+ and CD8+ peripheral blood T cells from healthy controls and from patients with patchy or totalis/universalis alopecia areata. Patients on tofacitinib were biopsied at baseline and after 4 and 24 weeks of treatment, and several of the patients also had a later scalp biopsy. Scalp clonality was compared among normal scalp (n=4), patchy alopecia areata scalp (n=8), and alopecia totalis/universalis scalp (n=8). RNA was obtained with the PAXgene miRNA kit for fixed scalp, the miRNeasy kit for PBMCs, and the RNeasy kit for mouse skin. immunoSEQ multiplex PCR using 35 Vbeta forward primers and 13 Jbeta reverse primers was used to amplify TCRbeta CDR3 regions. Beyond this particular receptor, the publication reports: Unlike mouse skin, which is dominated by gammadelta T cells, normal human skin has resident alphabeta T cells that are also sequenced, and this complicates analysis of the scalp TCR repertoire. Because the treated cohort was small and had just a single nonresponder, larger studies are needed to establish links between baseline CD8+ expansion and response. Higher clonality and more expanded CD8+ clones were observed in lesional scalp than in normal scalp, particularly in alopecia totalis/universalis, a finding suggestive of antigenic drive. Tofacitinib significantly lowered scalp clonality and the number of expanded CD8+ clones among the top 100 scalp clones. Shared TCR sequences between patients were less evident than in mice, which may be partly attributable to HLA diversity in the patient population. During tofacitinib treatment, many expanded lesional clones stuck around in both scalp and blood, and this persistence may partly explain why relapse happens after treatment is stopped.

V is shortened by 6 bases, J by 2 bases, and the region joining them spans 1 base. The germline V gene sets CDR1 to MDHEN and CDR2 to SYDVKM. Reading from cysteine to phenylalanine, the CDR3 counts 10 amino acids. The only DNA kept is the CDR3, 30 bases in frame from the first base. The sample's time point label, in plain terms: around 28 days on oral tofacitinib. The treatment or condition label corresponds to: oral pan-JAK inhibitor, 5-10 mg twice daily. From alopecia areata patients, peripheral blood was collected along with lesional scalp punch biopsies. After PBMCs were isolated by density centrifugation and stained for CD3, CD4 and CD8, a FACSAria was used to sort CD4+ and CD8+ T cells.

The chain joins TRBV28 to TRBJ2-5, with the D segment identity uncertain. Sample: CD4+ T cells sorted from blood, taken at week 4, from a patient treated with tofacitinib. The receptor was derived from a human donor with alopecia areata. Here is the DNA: TGTGCCAGCAGACAAGAGACCCAGTACTTC. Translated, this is CASRQETQYF.